The 9 T cell receptor beta chains below were found in one sample sequenced in a study of cytomegalovirus exposure and HLA in healthy donors. PCR employed 60 Vbeta and 13 Jbeta primers. The repertoire was sequenced with immunoSEQ multiplex PCR; TCRdb's copy has only in-frame clones and lacks some. The sample shows hundreds of thousands of clones, around 90% of them seen only once. Sequenced material: PBMCs. The origin of the receptors is a woman younger than 35 in good health and CMV-seronegative.

The chain joins TRBV5-6 to TRBJ1-2, with 10 bases fitting TRBD1. V shed 3 bases, J shed 7 bases, and the junction held 6 bases outside the gene matches. CDR3 length equals 14 residues. The germline V gene has CDR1 SGHDT and CDR2 YYEEEE. The CDR3 reads CASSWDRGHGGYTF. In nucleotides, the CDR3 is TGTGCCAGCAGCTGGGACAGGGGCCACGGTGGCTACACCTTC.

This chain connects TRBV5-1 to TRBJ2-2, with 12 positions matching TRBD2. The CDR3 spans 16 residues. Germline values: CDR1 SGHRS, CDR2 YFSETQ. V shed 0 bases, J shed 3 bases, and the junction held 0 bases outside the gene matches. The CDR3 sequence is CASSLGLAGDTGELFF. In DNA form, the CDR3 reads TGCGCCAGCAGCTTGGGACTAGCGGGGGACACCGGGGAGCTGTTTTTT.

The gene calls are TRBV7-6 and TRBJ2-5; 7 bases line up with TRBD1. Looked up from germline, CDR1 is SGHVS and CDR2 is FNYEAQ. V was pared by 4 bases and J by 2 bases, with 4 bases of the junction left unmatched. The length of the CDR3 is 14 residues. The DNA for the CDR3 is TGTGCCAGCAGCTCACAGGGGATGCAAGAGACCCAGTACTTC. It translates to CASSSQGMQETQYF.

This sequence joins TRBV5-1 and TRBJ2-5; 11 nucleotides agree with TRBD1. The CDR3 consists of 16 residues. Germline V gives CDR1 SGHRS, CDR2 YFSETQ. Unmatched junction bases numbered 8, after V lost 5 bases and J lost 2 bases. The CDR3 sequence: CASRWGTGGWQETQYF. The CDR3 DNA follows: TGCGCCAGCAGATGGGGGACAGGGGGGTGGCAAGAGACCCAGTACTTC.

The J gene is TRBJ1-6, the V gene TRBV7-3; 7 positions agree with TRBD1. This CDR3 has 15 residues. The J segment lost 7 bases and the V segment lost 2 bases, leaving 5 bases of the junction unmatched. Germline V gives CDR1 SGHTA, CDR2 FQGTGA. In DNA form, the CDR3 reads TGTGCCAGCAGCTTAGTAGGGGGCGACAATTCACCCCTCCACTTT. Protein sequence: CASSLVGGDNSPLHF.

This sequence joins TRBV10-1 and TRBJ2-3; 11 bases line up with TRBD2. The V and J ends lost 6 bases and 4 bases, in that order; junction bases with no gene match: 6. The germline gives CDR1 WNHNN, CDR2 SYGVQD (reference sequence). There are 15 residues in the CDR3. In DNA, the CDR3 is TGCGCCAGCAGCTTAGCGGGGGGGGCAGCAGATACGCAGTATTTT. This translates into CASSLAGGAADTQYF.

This rearrangement joins TRBV5-1 to TRBJ2-1; 13 positions agree with TRBD2. With V trimmed by 3 bases and J by 7 bases, 7 bases remained unmatched. From germline, CDR1 is SGHRS and CDR2 YFSETQ. The CDR3 has 16 amino acids. CDR3 loop: CASSSFTSGGANEQFF. In DNA form, the CDR3 reads TGCGCCAGCAGCTCCTTTACTAGCGGGGGGGCAAATGAGCAGTTCTTC.

This chain connects TRBV18 to TRBJ2-1; 14 nucleotides match TRBD2. This CDR3 comprises 17 residues. CDR1 is KGHSH, CDR2 LQKENI, per germline. J was trimmed by 5 bases and V by 3 bases; bases with no gene match: 6. CDR3 in amino acids: CASSPKTSGGANNEQFF. The DNA of the CDR3 is TGTGCCAGCTCACCCAAGACTAGCGGGGGGGCGAACAATGAGCAGTTCTTC.

The chain links TRBV10-3 to TRBJ2-3, with TRBD1 matching 9 bases. The junction had 6 bases not matched to a gene; V was cut back by 8 bases and J by 0 bases. The CDR3 is 15 residues long. The germline gives CDR1 ENHRY, CDR2 SYGVKD. The CDR3 is CAIADRGASTDTQYF. CDR3 DNA sequence: TGTGCCATCGCTGACAGGGGGGCTAGCACAGATACGCAGTATTTT.